This T cell receptor (beta chain) was captured in a study of T cells in Graves' hyperthyroidism and ophthalmopathy. The blood sample predates any ophthalmopathy symptoms, coming from first hyperthyroidism diagnosis. Study-level points and caveats: Blood also held most thyroid clonotypes expanded beyond 0.001.

Germline V CDR1 and CDR2: DFQATT, SNEGSKA (reference sequence). The CDR3 extends over 12 amino acids. V was trimmed by 6 bases and J by 2 bases, leaving 11 bases between them. RNA transcripts gave rise to amplified TCR beta CDR3 regions. A set of HTBI primers served as the primers for a first-round RT-PCR of the TCR CDR3. TCRdb used MiXCR to reprocess the multiplex PCR reads, holding one entry per CDR3 protein. Of roughly 260,000 distinct CDR3 sequences in the sample, approximately 14% were seen once. This clonotype has at least ten counts. Its antigen is not known. The receptor comes from a woman aged 40 to 55 with Graves' hyperthyroidism that later progressed to Graves' ophthalmopathy. The rearrangement uses TRBV20-1 and TRBJ2-7; possibly TRBD2 for D (6 bases). Sequencing was performed on blood. CDR3 DNA: TGCAGTGCCAGTAGCGGCACCTACGAGCAGTACTTC. This codes for CSASSGTYEQYF.